This TCR beta chain was sequenced for a study of T cells in Graves' hyperthyroidism and ophthalmopathy. Background on the study: Peripheral blood samples were taken at initial diagnosis, prior to any treatment. Study conclusions and caveats: Within blood appeared most thyroid clonotypes that had expanded above 0.001.

Amplification of TCR beta CDR3 regions was performed using RNA transcripts as template. First-round RT-PCR targeting the TCR CDR3 was performed with the HTBI primer set. TCRdb passed the multiplex PCR reads through MiXCR, listing each CDR3 protein once. The sample lists about 640,000 distinct CDR3 sequences; less than 25% were seen once. Fresh peripheral blood, around 9.3 ml, was the source of the PBMCs. Comment on this clonotype: Its antigen is unidentified.

V lost 4 bases and J lost 8, with 12 bases in between. Per germline, CDR1 SGHRS and CDR2 YFSETQ. The CDR3 consists of 12 residues. The gene calls are TRBV5-1 and TRBJ1-1; D gene unclear. The sequence was obtained from a man aged 30 to 39 with Graves' ophthalmopathy. The sample comprised blood. The CDR3 DNA sequence: TGCGCCAGCAGCCGGGGAGGGTTAGAAGCTTTCTTT. This sequence encodes CASSRGGLEAFF. Together with reference TRBV5-1 and TRBJ1-1, the CDR3 gives the full variable domain: KAGVTQTPRYLIKTRGQQVTLSCSPISGHRSVSWYQQTPGQGLQFLFEYFSETQRNKGNFPGRFSGRQFSNSRSEMNVSTLELGDSALYLCASSRGGLEAFFGQGTRLTVV.